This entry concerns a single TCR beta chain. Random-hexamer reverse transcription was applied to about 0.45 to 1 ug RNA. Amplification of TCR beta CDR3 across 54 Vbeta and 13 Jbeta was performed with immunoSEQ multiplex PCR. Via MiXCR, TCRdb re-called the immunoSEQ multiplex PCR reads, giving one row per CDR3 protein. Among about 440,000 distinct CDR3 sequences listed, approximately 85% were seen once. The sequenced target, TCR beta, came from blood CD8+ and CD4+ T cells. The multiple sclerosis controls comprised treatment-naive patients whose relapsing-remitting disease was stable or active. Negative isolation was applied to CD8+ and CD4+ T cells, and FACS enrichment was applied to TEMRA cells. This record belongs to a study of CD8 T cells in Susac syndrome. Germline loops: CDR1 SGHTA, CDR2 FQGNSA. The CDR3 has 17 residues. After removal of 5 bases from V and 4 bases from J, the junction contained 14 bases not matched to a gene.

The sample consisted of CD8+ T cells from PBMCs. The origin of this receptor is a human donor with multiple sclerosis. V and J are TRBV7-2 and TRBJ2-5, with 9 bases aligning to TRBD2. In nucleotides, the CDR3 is TGTGCCAGCAGCCCCGGGCTCGGGACTAGCCTCGGAGAGACCCAGTACTTC. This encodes CASSPGLGTSLGETQYF.